The 21 T cell receptor beta chains in this list originate from one sample, sequenced in a study of T cell responses to AZD1222 COVID-19 vaccine. The data were produced by immunoSEQ multiplex PCR, yet TCRdb's version contains in-frame clones alone and is incomplete. The table has over 100,000 clones, approximately 93% seen once. This specimen was peripheral blood, taken on day 0 of AZD1222 vaccination. These receptors all stem from an adult in good health.

The chain employs TRBV3-1 (or the pseudogene TRBV3-2) and TRBJ1-2; no clear D gene. Between the trimmed V and J ends, which lost 0 bases and 8 bases, there was a span of 13 bases. Germline values: CDR1 LGHDT, CDR2 YNNKEL (reference sequence). CDR3 length: 14 amino acids. The CDR3 DNA reads as TGTGCCAGCAGCCAAGAGGCCAGGAAGGACGGCTACACCTTC. It yields the protein CASSQEARKDGYTF.

V and J are TRBV7-2 and TRBJ1-1; D is uncertain. The CDR3 runs 13 residues. V was pared by 5 bases and J by 6 bases, with 13 bases between. Germline V gives CDR1 SGHTA, CDR2 FQGNSA. CDR3 amino acids: CASSVSHSAEAFF. CDR3 coding DNA: TGTGCCAGCAGCGTCTCGCACTCCGCTGAAGCTTTCTTT.

This chain connects TRBV25-1 to TRBJ1-6; D is perhaps TRBD1 (5 bases). Germline CDR1 MGHDK, CDR2 SYGVNS. Trimming cost V 5 bases and J 8 bases, with 13 bases left between them. The length of the CDR3 is 14 residues. The CDR3 sequence: CASSRQGVYSPLHF. For the CDR3, the DNA is TGTGCCAGCAGTCGGCAGGGTGTATATTCACCCCTCCACTTT.

The gene calls are TRBV7-9 and TRBJ2-5; D possibly corresponds to TRBD2 (6 bases). The length of the CDR3 is 17 residues. The V end lost 4 bases, the J end lost 4 bases, and 22 bases lay between the germline ends. From germline, CDR1 is SEHNR and CDR2 FQNEAQ (reference sequence). As DNA, the CDR3 is TGTGCCAGCAGCTCCCAGTCCCCGGCGGCCGGGGGAGAGACCCAGTACTTC. Amino acid sequence: CASSSQSPAAGGETQYF.

This chain connects TRBV6-5 to TRBJ1-5; D call uncertain. CDR1 is MNHEY, CDR2 SVGAGI, per germline. This CDR3 is built from 15 residues. V was trimmed by 8 bases and J by 0 bases, leaving 14 bases between them. The CDR3 sequence is CASGTSLYSNQPQHF. DNA for the CDR3: TGTGCCAGCGGTACGAGTCTTTATAGCAATCAGCCCCAGCATTTT.

The J gene is TRBJ2-3, the V gene TRBV3-1 (or the pseudogene TRBV3-2); 8 bases align to TRBD1. The CDR3 is 19 amino acids. CDR1 LGHDT and CDR2 YNNKEL come from the germline V gene (reference sequence). V shed 1 base and J 4 bases; nucleotides not matched to a gene: 16. Written as DNA, the CDR3 is TGTGCCAGCAGCCAAGCCGATTTGTTTCGGACAGGGAACGCAGATACGCAGTATTTT. Encoded protein: CASSQADLFRTGNADTQYF.

V gene TRBV10-3 combines with J gene TRBJ1-3; a possible D gene is TRBD1 (5 bases). V lost 5 bases and J 3 bases, leaving 17 bases between the germline ends. The CDR3 is 16 residues long. Germline CDR1 and CDR2: ENHRY and SYGVKD. The CDR3 spells CAISKGKGTNGNTIYF. In DNA, the CDR3 is TGTGCCATCAGTAAGGGGAAGGGGACGAATGGAAACACCATATATTTT.

The chain links TRBV2 to TRBJ1-6; D is undetermined. The CDR3 length is 16 residues. Trimming took 4 bases from V and 1 from J, leaving 11 bases between them. CDR1 is SNHLY, CDR2 FYNNEI, per germline. CDR3 DNA: TGTGCCAGCAGTGGTCTCCGAGGTTCCTATAATTCACCCCTCCACTTT. This encodes CASSGLRGSYNSPLHF.

This clone has just a few counts. The rearrangement uses TRBV28 and TRBJ1-2; no definite D call. The CDR3 has 13 amino acids. V was shortened by 5 bases and J by 6 bases, with 13 bases between the two germline ends. CDR1 is MDHEN and CDR2 is SYDVKM in the germline V gene. As DNA, the CDR3 is TGTGCCAGCAGTCCCAGGATATTGGATGGCTACACCTTC. Its translation: CASSPRILDGYTF.

V usage is TRBV3-1 (or the pseudogene TRBV3-2) and J usage is TRBJ2-7; perhaps TRBD2 as D (6 bases). CDR1 is LGHDT, CDR2 YNNKEL, per germline (reference sequence). CDR3 length equals 13 residues. Trimming left V 4 bases short and J 7 bases short, with 14 bases between. The DNA of the CDR3 is TGTGCCAGCAGCCCCGTTTGGGGGAGGGAGCAGTACTTC. Protein: CASSPVWGREQYF.

The CDR3 reads CASSPPGDNEQFF. CDR3 in DNA: TGTGCCAGCAGCCCACCGGGGGACAATGAGCAGTTCTTC. The chain joins TRBV28 to TRBJ2-7, with a tentative D call TRBD2 (6 bases). With the DNA end fitting TRBJ2-1 better, the J assignment may be wrong. CDR1 is MDHEN, CDR2 SYDVKM, per germline. CDR3 length: 13 residues.

V and J are TRBV12-3 or TRBV12-4 and TRBJ1-1; D is possibly TRBD1 (6 bases). Trimming pared 6 bases from V and 0 bases from J, leaving 8 bases between. The CDR3 covers 13 residues. The CDR3 loop is CASSGQMNTEAFF. The CDR3 DNA follows: TGTGCCAGCAGCGGACAGATGAACACTGAAGCTTTCTTT.

The genes are TRBV27 and TRBJ1-4; 10 nucleotides agree with TRBD1. V dropped 4 bases and J dropped 6; count of bases not matched to a gene: 5. Germline V lookup: CDR1 MNHEY, CDR2 SMNVEV (reference sequence). The CDR3 is 15 amino acids. DNA for the CDR3: TGTGCCAGCAGTTCTCGACAGGGGGCGCATGAAAAACTGTTTTTT. The encoded protein is CASSSRQGAHEKLFF.

V is TRBV28 and J is TRBJ2-2; D gene unclear. This CDR3 has 17 residues. Per the germline V gene, CDR1 is MDHEN and CDR2 is SYDVKM. V was clipped by 2 bases and J by 1 base, with 14 bases between them. The CDR3: CASSLGPRPRNTGELFF. In DNA form, the CDR3 reads TGTGCCAGCAGTTTAGGTCCTAGACCTCGGAACACCGGGGAGCTGTTTTTT.

This sequence joins TRBV19 and TRBJ2-1; TRBD2 matches at 11 bases. After removal of 7 bases from V and 6 bases from J, the junction contained 14 bases not matched to a gene. The CDR3 length is 17 residues. CDR1 and CDR2 from the germline V gene are LNHDA and SQIVND (reference sequence). The CDR3 DNA reads as TGTGCCAGTAACCGGGGACTAGCGGCTAATGCCTCCAATGAGCAGTTCTTC. As protein: CASNRGLAANASNEQFF.

V usage is TRBV7-8 and J usage is TRBJ1-2; TRBD1 aligns across 8 bases. The CDR3 is 18 residues long. CDR1 is SGHVS, CDR2 FQNEAQ, per germline. The V gene end was trimmed by 1 base and the J gene end by 4 bases; junction bases not matched to a gene: 14. The CDR3 sequence: CASSLDRFRTGNRYGYTF. As DNA, the CDR3 is TGTGCCAGCAGCTTAGATCGGTTTAGGACAGGGAACCGCTATGGCTACACCTTC.

V and J are TRBV5-4 and TRBJ1-6; no definite D call. The V end lost 0 bases, the J end lost 4 bases, and 11 bases lay between the germline ends. The CDR3 has 16 amino acids. CDR1 and CDR2 (germline): SGHNT, YYREEE (reference sequence). CDR3 in DNA: TGTGCCAGCAGCTTGGCCCAAGGACGGTATAATTCACCCCTCCACTTT. The encoded protein is CASSLAQGRYNSPLHF.

This chain joins TRBV30 and TRBJ1-1; 7 positions match TRBD1. The CDR3 sequence is 14 residues long. Per the germline V gene, CDR1 is GTSNPN and CDR2 is SVGIG (reference sequence). Unmatched junction bases numbered 4, after V lost 0 bases and J lost 3 bases. CDR3: CAWSVPGGYTEAFF. The CDR3 DNA sequence: TGTGCCTGGAGTGTACCAGGGGGTTACACTGAAGCTTTCTTT.

The V and J genes are TRBV4-3 and TRBJ2-3, with a possible D match to TRBD1 (5 bases). Germline CDR1 is LGHNA and CDR2 is YSLEER. Trimming took 0 bases from V and 0 from J, leaving 7 bases between them. This CDR3 is built from 15 residues. CDR3 amino acids: CASSQEYRSTDTQYF. In DNA, the CDR3 is TGCGCCAGCAGCCAAGAGTACAGGAGCACAGATACGCAGTATTTT.

This chain links TRBV2 with TRBJ2-3; D is unresolved. Germline CDR1 is SNHLY and CDR2 is FYNNEI. V was pared by 7 bases and J by 4 bases, with 6 bases between. The CDR3 has 11 amino acids. CDR3 protein: CASKNPDTQYF. In DNA form, the CDR3 reads TGTGCCAGCAAAAACCCAGATACGCAGTATTTT.

V is TRBV4-1 and J is TRBJ2-1, with unresolved D. CDR3 length: 16 residues. The V gene lost 1 base and the J gene lost 2 bases, with 12 bases spanning the gap. Germline lookup yields CDR1 MGHRA and CDR2 YSYEKL. CDR3 sequence reads: CASSQAGRLPYNEQFF. CDR3 sequence (DNA): TGCGCCAGCAGCCAAGCTGGGCGACTGCCCTACAATGAGCAGTTCTTC.